This T cell receptor beta chain was captured in a study of blood T cells in healthy people across ages. With a J-beta primer mix and a sample-barcoded 5' primer, a second PCR ran about 6 to 11 cycles. TCRdb recomputed calls from the 5' RACE reads with MiXCR, one row per CDR3 protein. Of about 1 million distinct CDR3 sequences listed, less than 25% were seen once; the top ten hold less than 0.75%. Study-wide results and limits: Whereas aged donors had fewer naive CD4+ cells, long-lived donors had more of them and higher diversity. Naive T cell percentage by flow cytometry tracked strongly with beta diversity.

This clonotype has only a few counts. Its antigen is unknown. Each donor's blood draw was 7.5 to 10 milliliters of peripheral blood. These data were also reused for a study on T cells of mothers and their children. That source adds: Sample barcodes and 2-4 random nucleotides came from the second PCR's M1S primer.

The TCR comes from a girl aged 2 to 10 in good health. The sequenced sample was blood.

The CDR3 DNA reads TGCAGTGCTAGTTCTACAGGGGTGGACGAGCAGTACTTC. Translating gives CSASSTGVDEQYF. J is TRBJ2-7 and V is TRBV20-1, with TRBD1 matching 7 bases. V gave up 3 bases and J gave up 5 bases; unmatched junction bases: 7. The CDR3 totals 13 residues. The germline CDR1 and CDR2 sequences are DFQATT and SNEGSKA (reference sequence).